A single sample is the source of the 32 T cell receptor beta chains below, sequenced in a study of blood T cell repertoires in COVID-19. Produced via immunoSEQ multiplex PCR; TCRdb's table is partial and in-frame only. Among some 110,000 clones, about three quarters were seen once, and the ten largest hold just under 20%. The sequencing sample was made of peripheral blood. The source is a woman aged 70-85 years with acute or convalescent COVID-19.

V and J are TRBV24-1 and TRBJ2-2, with 7 bases that match TRBD1. Germline V lookup: CDR1 KGHDR, CDR2 SFDVKD. V dropped 1 base and J dropped 4; count of bases not matched to a gene: 5. CDR3 length: 16 amino acids. CDR3 amino acids: CATSDFRQGVTGELFF. CDR3 sequence (DNA): TGTGCCACCAGTGATTTCCGGCAGGGGGTCACCGGGGAGCTGTTTTTT.

This clone was observed a few times. The chain couples TRBV7-8 to TRBJ1-1; the D gene is possibly TRBD1 (6 bases). V lost 5 bases, J lost 8 bases, and 15 bases lay in between. Germline V gives CDR1 SGHVS, CDR2 FQNEAQ. The CDR3 extends over 13 amino acids. CDR3 residues: CASSPRQDLEAFF. The CDR3 DNA sequence: TGTGCCAGCAGCCCAAGACAGGATTTGGAAGCTTTCTTT.

The chain uses TRBV2 and TRBJ2-2, with D hard to call. From germline, CDR1 is SNHLY and CDR2 FYNNEI. There are 13 residues in the CDR3. Trimming took 4 bases from V and 2 from J, leaving 5 bases between them. The CDR3 sequence is CASSVLNTGELFF. The CDR3 nucleotides are TGTGCCAGCAGTGTACTCAACACCGGGGAGCTGTTTTTT.

This clone occurred once. J is TRBJ2-3 and V is TRBV4-3, with D perhaps TRBD2 (7 bases). Germline-derived CDR1 and CDR2 are LGHNA and YSLEER. This CDR3 has 16 residues. The V gene lost 0 bases and the J gene lost 2 bases, with 12 bases spanning the gap. CDR3 residues: CASSQDRGALTDTQYF. CDR3 nucleotide sequence: TGCGCCAGCAGCCAAGATCGGGGGGCTCTCACAGATACGCAGTATTTT.

This chain joins TRBV6-1 and TRBJ1-2, with D tentatively TRBD1 (6 bases). Trimming left V 2 bases short and J 4 bases short, with 14 bases between. The CDR3 runs 15 residues. CDR1 MNHNS and CDR2 SASEGT come from the germline V gene. Here the CDR3 DNA reads TGTGCCAGCAGTGAAAGTTATGGACAGAGCTATGGCTACACCTTC. Protein product: CASSESYGQSYGYTF.

The chain recombines TRBV15 with TRBJ1-3; D call uncertain. The CDR3 runs to 13 residues. V lost 6 bases and J lost 0, with 6 bases in between. Germline-derived CDR1 and CDR2 are LNHNV and YYDKDF (reference sequence). The CDR3 coding sequence is TGTGCCACCAGTGGGAGCTCTGGAAACACCATATATTTT. Protein product: CATSGSSGNTIYF.

The J gene is TRBJ1-3, the V gene TRBV2, with a weak D call TRBD1 (6 bases). Trimming took 10 bases from V and 0 from J, leaving 10 bases between them. The CDR3 loop spans 13 amino acids. Looked up from germline, CDR1 is SNHLY and CDR2 is FYNNEI. The CDR3 DNA is TGTGCCATCACAGGGTTCTCTGGAAACACCATATATTTT. Translated, it gives CAITGFSGNTIYF.

The chain uses TRBV6-5 and TRBJ1-5; TRBD1 might be the D (6 bases). The CDR3 is 14 amino acids. CDR1 and CDR2 (germline): MNHEY, SVGAGI. V was trimmed by 7 bases and J by 0 bases, leaving 10 bases between them. The CDR3 DNA reads TGTGCCAGCACCCCAGGGGATAGCAATCAGCCCCAGCATTTT. It encodes CASTPGDSNQPQHF.

V and J are TRBV30 and TRBJ2-5; 12 positions agree with TRBD2. Trimming at V came to 4 bases and at J to 5 bases, leaving 11 bases not matched to a gene. This CDR3 has 16 residues. CDR1 is GTSNPN and CDR2 is SVGIG in the germline V gene (reference sequence). The CDR3 spells CAWKLAGGPRVETQYF. The CDR3 nucleotides read TGTGCCTGGAAGCTAGCGGGGGGGCCGAGGGTGGAGACCCAGTACTTC. The full variable domain, its missing parts supplied by reference TRBV30 and TRBJ2-5, is SQTIHQWPATLVQPVGSPLSLECTVEGTSNPNLYWYRQAAGRGLQLLFYSVGIGQISSEVPQNLSASRPQDRQFILSSKKLLLSDSGFYLCAWKLAGGPRVETQYFGPGTRLLVL.

The chain combines TRBV11-2 with TRBJ2-5; 9 nucleotides agree with TRBD1. The CDR3 covers 16 residues. Germline V gene lookup returns CDR1 SGHAT and CDR2 FQNNGV. Trimming removed 4 bases from V and 5 bases from J; junction bases left unmatched: 11. CDR3 coding DNA: TGTGCCAGCAGCTCCTTTACCGGGACAGGGTGGGAGACCCAGTACTTC. Translation gives CASSSFTGTGWETQYF.

The rearrangement joins TRBV6-5 to TRBJ1-1; D remains ambiguous. The germline CDR1 and CDR2 sequences are MNHEY and SVGAGI. The CDR3 runs 13 residues. V was clipped by 2 bases and J by 0 bases, with 4 bases between them. The DNA of the CDR3 is TGTGCCAGCAGTTACGCGCTGAACACTGAAGCTTTCTTT. It translates to CASSYALNTEAFF.

V is TRBV6-6 and J is TRBJ2-7; TRBD2 aligns across 11 bases. The germline CDR1 and CDR2 sequences are MNHNY and SVGAGI (reference sequence). J was trimmed by 4 bases and V by 1 base; bases with no gene match: 6. The CDR3 is 16 amino acids. The CDR3 protein is CASSYLTSGVAYEQYF. CDR3 in DNA: TGTGCCAGCAGTTACTTGACTAGCGGGGTAGCGTACGAGCAGTACTTC.

The rearrangement joins TRBV6-6 to TRBJ1-1, with a possible D match to TRBD1 (6 bases). Trimming removed 8 bases from V and 5 bases from J, with 15 bases in between. This CDR3 spans 13 amino acids. The germline V gene has CDR1 MNHNY and CDR2 SVGAGI (reference sequence). The CDR3 DNA follows: TGTGCCAGCTCTCAGGGGAGTGGGACTGAAGCTTTCTTT. This encodes CASSQGSGTEAFF.

The chain joins TRBV9 to TRBJ2-1; 7 nucleotides align to TRBD1. The junction had 6 bases not matched to a gene; V was cut back by 2 bases and J by 7 bases. The length of the CDR3 is 14 residues. CDR1 SGDLS and CDR2 YYNGEE come from the germline V gene. In DNA, the CDR3 is TGTGCCAGCAGCGTCCGGGCGACAGGGAATGAGCAGTTCTTC. Translating it yields CASSVRATGNEQFF.

The rearrangement links TRBV6-2 or TRBV6-3 to TRBJ1-5, with D maybe TRBD1 (5 bases). The germline CDR1 and CDR2 sequences are MNHEY and SVGEGT. CDR3 size: 16 residues. The ends were cut back, 5 bases at V and 2 bases at J, with 16 bases in the middle. The CDR3 DNA sequence: TGTGCCAGCAGTCTACCCCTAACAGGAGGCAATCAGCCCCAGCATTTT. It yields the protein CASSLPLTGGNQPQHF.

J is TRBJ2-1 and V is TRBV11-2; TRBD1 might be the D (6 bases). Trimming took off 3 bases at V and 2 bases at J, with 11 bases between the two ends. The germline gives CDR1 SGHAT, CDR2 FQNNGV. CDR3 length equals 15 residues. In DNA, the CDR3 is TGTGCCAGCAGCTTTGATGGGGGCGCCTACAATGAGCAGTTCTTC. Its translation: CASSFDGGAYNEQFF.

The rearrangement joins TRBV2 to TRBJ2-2, with TRBD2 identical over 9 bases. This CDR3 spans 16 amino acids. Trimming took 5 bases from V and 4 from J; bases not matched to a gene: 8. Per the germline V gene, CDR1 is SNHLY and CDR2 is FYNNEI. The CDR3 is CASSPLLAGVTGELFF. In nucleotides, the CDR3 is TGTGCCAGCAGTCCCCTCTTAGCGGGGGTCACCGGGGAGCTGTTTTTT.

This clone was seen only once. V is TRBV7-2 and J is TRBJ2-5, with D perhaps matching TRBD2 (5 bases). The length of the CDR3 is 14 residues. Trimming took 5 bases from V and 2 from J, leaving 12 bases between them. CDR1 and CDR2 (germline): SGHTA, FQGNSA. The DNA for the CDR3 is TGTGCCAGCAGCGCCACCGGGGTACAAGAGACCCAGTACTTC. Protein sequence: CASSATGVQETQYF. Full variable domain (remainder filled in from reference TRBV7-2 and TRBJ2-5): GAGVSQSPSNKVTEKGKDVELRCDPISGHTALYWYRQSLGQGLEFLIYFQGNSAPDKSGLPSDRFSAERTGGSVSTLTIQRTQQEDSAVYLCASSATGVQETQYFGPGTRLLVL.

This clone appeared once. The chain combines TRBV4-3 with TRBJ1-2; 7 bases line up with TRBD1. The CDR3 sequence is 15 residues long. Trimming took 1 base from V and 3 from J; bases not matched to a gene: 5. CDR1 is LGHNA and CDR2 is YSLEER in the germline V gene. The CDR3 region is CASSQGWGQYYGYTF. CDR3 bases: TGCGCCAGCAGCCAAGGGTGGGGACAGTACTATGGCTACACCTTC.

The chain joins TRBV7-9 to TRBJ2-7; tentative D call: TRBD2 (6 bases). V was shortened by 4 bases and J by 7 bases, with 11 bases between the two germline ends. The CDR3 consists of 12 residues. Germline assignment: CDR1 SEHNR and CDR2 FQNEAQ (reference sequence). DNA of the CDR3: TGTGCCAGCAGCTCCTCGGGGAGGGAGCAGTACTTC. It is translated as CASSSSGREQYF.

The genes are TRBV2 and TRBJ2-1, with D possibly matching TRBD2 (5 bases). The germline gives CDR1 SNHLY, CDR2 FYNNEI. This CDR3 spans 14 amino acids. Trimming pared 3 bases from V and 6 bases from J, leaving 12 bases between. The CDR3 reads CASSDWKRVNEQFF. CDR3 in DNA: TGTGCCAGCAGTGATTGGAAGAGGGTCAATGAGCAGTTCTTC.

The chain links TRBV3-1 (or the pseudogene TRBV3-2) to TRBJ2-5; possible D gene TRBD2, 6 bases. The germline gives CDR1 LGHDT, CDR2 YNNKEL (reference sequence). The CDR3 is made up of 15 amino acids. The V end was cut by 5 bases, the J end by 5 bases, with 18 bases between. The CDR3 loop is CASSARGAGRETQYF. The CDR3 DNA reads as TGTGCCAGCAGCGCCAGAGGGGCGGGGAGGGAGACCCAGTACTTC.

The J gene is TRBJ2-7, the V gene TRBV2, with TRBD1 identical over 9 bases. V was pared by 3 bases and J by 2 bases, with 5 bases of the junction left unmatched. Germline assignment: CDR1 SNHLY and CDR2 FYNNEI. This CDR3 is built from 15 residues. The CDR3 region is CASSEGRTGAYEQYF. DNA of the CDR3: TGTGCCAGCAGTGAGGGTAGGACAGGGGCCTACGAGCAGTACTTC.

The chain joins TRBV5-4 to TRBJ1-1; 7 positions agree with TRBD1. This CDR3 comprises 14 residues. Germline trimming cut 6 bases from V and 1 base from J; bases unmatched to any gene: 6. The V gene's germline CDR1 is SGHNT and CDR2 YYREEE (reference sequence). CDR3 amino acids: CASTKQGPNTEAFF. The DNA of the CDR3 is TGTGCCAGCACAAAACAGGGGCCGAACACTGAAGCTTTCTTT.

The chain combines TRBV19 with TRBJ1-5; possible D gene TRBD1, 6 bases. Per germline, CDR1 LNHDA and CDR2 SQIVND (reference sequence). This CDR3 contains 12 residues. The CDR3 is CACGQSNQPQHF. DNA of the CDR3: TGTGCTTGCGGACAGAGCAATCAGCCCCAGCATTTT.

Written as DNA, the CDR3 is TGTGCCACCAGTGATTCCAAGCGGGGGGGAAACACCGGGGAGCTGTTTTTT. Its translation is CATSDSKRGGNTGELFF. This sequence joins TRBV24-1 and TRBJ2-2; TRBD2 matches at 10 bases. Per germline, CDR1 KGHDR and CDR2 SFDVKD. The CDR3 runs 17 residues. J gave up 2 bases and V 2 bases, and 4 bases lay outside the gene matches.

This clone was seen more than once but under ten times. The chain is built from TRBV6-6 and TRBJ1-1; 7 bases are a match to TRBD1. Germline V gives CDR1 MNHNY, CDR2 SVGAGI (reference sequence). The CDR3 loop spans 13 amino acids. The junction had 4 bases not matched to a gene; V was cut back by 5 bases and J by 4 bases. CDR3 region: CASSPGGSTEAFF. The CDR3 bases are TGTGCCAGCAGTCCAGGGGGGAGCACTGAAGCTTTCTTT.

This chain connects TRBV6-5 to TRBJ2-1; 9 nucleotides align to TRBD2. Losses at the gene ends were 8 bases for V and 14 bases for J; bases not matched to a gene: 10. The CDR3 contains 12 residues. Germline V gene data show CDR1 as MNHEY and CDR2 as SVGAGI. CDR3 nucleotides: TGTGCCAGCTGTCGAGCGGGGGGCAGGGAGTTCTTC. It specifies CASCRAGGREFF.

In nucleotides, the CDR3 is TGCGCCAGCAGCTTCAGGGGCTGGAACACTGAAGCTTTCTTT. It translates to CASSFRGWNTEAFF. V and J are TRBV5-1 and TRBJ1-1, with D possibly matching TRBD1 (6 bases). The CDR3 is made up of 14 amino acids. V lost 2 bases and J 1 base, leaving 9 bases between the germline ends. Per the germline V gene, CDR1 is SGHRS and CDR2 is YFSETQ.

V usage is TRBV6-6 and J usage is TRBJ1-4, with TRBD1 identical over 7 bases. The junction had 9 bases not matched to a gene; V was cut back by 6 bases and J by 5 bases. The CDR3 has 15 residues. The germline CDR1 and CDR2 sequences are MNHNY and SVGAGI (reference sequence). The CDR3 DNA reads TGTGCCAGCAGGGACTCGGGACAGATGAATGAAAAACTGTTTTTT. Protein product: CASRDSGQMNEKLFF.

This clone was seen only once. J is TRBJ2-7 and V is TRBV3-1 (or the pseudogene TRBV3-2), with TRBD2 as a possible D gene (7 bases). From germline, CDR1 is LGHDT and CDR2 YNNKEL (reference sequence). This CDR3 has 15 residues. The V end was cut by 5 bases, the J end by 5 bases, with 19 bases between. The CDR3 is CASSAIGGGMDEQYF. The CDR3 region has the DNA TGTGCCAGCAGCGCAATAGGCGGGGGCATGGACGAGCAGTACTTC.

The rearrangement links TRBV7-9 to TRBJ1-1; D call uncertain. Trimming removed 0 bases at V and 0 bases at J, with 11 bases between. The CDR3 spans 16 residues. Germline-derived CDR1 and CDR2 are SEHNR and FQNEAQ (reference sequence). The DNA for the CDR3 is TGTGCCAGCAGCTTAGCTCGGCAGGTCATGAACACTGAAGCTTTCTTT. It codes for CASSLARQVMNTEAFF.